This T cell receptor beta chain was identified during a study of technical replicates of blood from a handful of donors. CDR1 and CDR2 (germline): SGHNT, YYREEE (reference sequence). This CDR3 is 15 amino acids long. Trimming at V came to 2 bases and at J to 7 bases, leaving 9 bases not matched to a gene. Clones were read by immunoSEQ multiplex PCR, and TCRdb kept only the in-frame ones, dropping some. The table lists about 97,000 clones, about 94% of them singletons. This chain joins TRBV5-4 and TRBJ2-1; TRBD1 matches 7 bases. Sequenced: T cells isolated from PBMCs. The receptor's source is a human donor in good health. CDR3 loop: CASSLRQGPLNEQFF. DNA of the CDR3: TGTGCCAGCAGCTTACGACAGGGTCCCTTAAATGAGCAGTTCTTC.